This entry is about one TCR beta chain. This sample is part of a study of CD8 T cells in Susac syndrome. Study context: Roughly 6 sequenced Susac syndrome patients had clinically active disease, while eight were in remission.

V dropped 1 base and J dropped 4 bases, with 17 bases sitting between them. The CDR3 runs to 16 residues. The germline V gene encodes CDR1 SEHNR and CDR2 FQNEAQ (reference sequence). When the RNA was reverse transcribed, random hexamers were used with an input of about 0.5 to 1 ug. TCRdb fed the immunoSEQ multiplex PCR reads into MiXCR, producing one record per CDR3 protein. The table records 84,000 or so distinct CDR3 sequences, 94% of them present only once. Sequencing of TCR beta, carried out with a high-throughput approach, was applied to CD8+ and CD4+ T cells from the blood. The rearrangement joins TRBV7-9 to TRBJ2-7; a possible D gene is TRBD1 (6 bases). The TCR was taken from a human donor with Susac syndrome. What was sequenced was CD8+ T cells from PBMCs. In DNA, the CDR3 is TGTGCCAGCAGCTTAGTACAGGCAGGGGTAATGTACGAGCAGTACTTC. Translated: CASSLVQAGVMYEQYF. Complete variable domain (other parts from reference TRBV7-9 and TRBJ2-7): DTGVSQNPRHKITKRGQNVTFRCDPISEHNRLYWYRQTLGQGPEFLTYFQNEAQLEKSRLLSDRFSAERPKGSFSTLEIQRTEQGDSAMYLCASSLVQAGVMYEQYFGPGTRLTVT.